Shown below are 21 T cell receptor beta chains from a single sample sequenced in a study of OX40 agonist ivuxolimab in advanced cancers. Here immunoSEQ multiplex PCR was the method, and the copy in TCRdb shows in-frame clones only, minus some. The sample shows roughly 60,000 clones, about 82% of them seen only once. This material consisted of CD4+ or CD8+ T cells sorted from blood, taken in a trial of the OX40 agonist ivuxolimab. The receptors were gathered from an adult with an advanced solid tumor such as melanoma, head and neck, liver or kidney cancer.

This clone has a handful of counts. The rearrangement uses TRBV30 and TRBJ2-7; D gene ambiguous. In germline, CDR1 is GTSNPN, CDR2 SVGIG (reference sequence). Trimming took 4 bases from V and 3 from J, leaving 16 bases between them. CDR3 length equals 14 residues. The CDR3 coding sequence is TGTGCCTGGACGGGCAGAAGGCCCTACTACGAGCAGTACTTC. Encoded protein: CAWTGRRPYYEQYF.

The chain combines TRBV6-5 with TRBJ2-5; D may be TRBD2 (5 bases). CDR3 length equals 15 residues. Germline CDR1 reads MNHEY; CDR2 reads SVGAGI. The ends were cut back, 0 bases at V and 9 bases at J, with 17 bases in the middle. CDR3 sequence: CASSYSSTGSRSQYF. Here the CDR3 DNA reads TGTGCCAGCAGTTACTCGTCTACGGGATCACGATCCCAGTACTTC.

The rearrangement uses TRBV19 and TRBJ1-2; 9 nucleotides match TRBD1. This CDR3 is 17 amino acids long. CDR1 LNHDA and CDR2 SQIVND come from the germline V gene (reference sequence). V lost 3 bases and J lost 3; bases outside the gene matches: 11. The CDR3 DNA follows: TGTGCCAGTAGTATCCACAGGGGGCCGAATAATCACTATGGCTACACCTTC. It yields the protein CASSIHRGPNNHYGYTF.

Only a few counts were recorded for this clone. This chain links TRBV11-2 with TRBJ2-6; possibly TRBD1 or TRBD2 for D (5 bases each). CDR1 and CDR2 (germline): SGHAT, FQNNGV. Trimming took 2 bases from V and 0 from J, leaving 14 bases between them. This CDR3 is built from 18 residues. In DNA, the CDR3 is TGTGCCAGCAGCTTAATCGGGACCGCATCCTCTGGGGCCAACGTCCTGACTTTC. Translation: CASSLIGTASSGANVLTF.

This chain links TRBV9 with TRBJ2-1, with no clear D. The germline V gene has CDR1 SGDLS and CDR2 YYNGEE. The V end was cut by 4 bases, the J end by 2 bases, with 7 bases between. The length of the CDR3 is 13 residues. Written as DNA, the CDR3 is TGTGCCAGCAGCCCCCGGACCTACAATGAGCAGTTCTTC. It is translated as CASSPRTYNEQFF.

DNA for the CDR3: TGTGCCAGCAGTTCACAGTTGAACTATGGCTACACCTTC. It yields the protein CASSSQLNYGYTF. This chain joins TRBV7-8 and TRBJ1-2; D not certain. Germline loops: CDR1 SGHVS, CDR2 FQNEAQ. V was trimmed by 6 bases and J by 2 bases, leaving 10 bases between them. The CDR3 has 13 amino acids.

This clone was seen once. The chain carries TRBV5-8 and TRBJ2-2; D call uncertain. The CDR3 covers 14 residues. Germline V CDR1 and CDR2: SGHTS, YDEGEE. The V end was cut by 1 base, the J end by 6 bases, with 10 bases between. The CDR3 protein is CASSLRVHAGELFF. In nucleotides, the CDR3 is TGTGCCAGCAGCTTGAGGGTTCACGCCGGGGAGCTGTTTTTT.

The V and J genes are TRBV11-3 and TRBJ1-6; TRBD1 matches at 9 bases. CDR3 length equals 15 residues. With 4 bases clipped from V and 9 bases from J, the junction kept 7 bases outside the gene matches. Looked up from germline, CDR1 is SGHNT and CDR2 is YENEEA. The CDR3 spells CASSWTGEGGSPLHF. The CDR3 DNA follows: TGTGCCAGCAGCTGGACAGGGGAAGGGGGTTCACCCCTCCACTTT.

The CDR3 coding sequence is TGTGCCAGCAGTGAATTTCTGCTCTACACCTTC. Its protein is CASSEFLLYTF. The chain recombines TRBV25-1 with TRBJ1-2, with unresolved D. From germline, CDR1 is MGHDK and CDR2 SYGVNS. V was cut by 1 base and J by 10 bases, with 7 bases left in between. The CDR3 loop spans 11 amino acids.

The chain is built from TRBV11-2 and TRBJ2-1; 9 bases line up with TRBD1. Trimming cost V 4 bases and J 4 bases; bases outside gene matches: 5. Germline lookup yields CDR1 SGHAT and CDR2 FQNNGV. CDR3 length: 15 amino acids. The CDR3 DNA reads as TGTGCCAGCAGCTCTCGGACAGGGGCTTACAATGAGCAGTTCTTC. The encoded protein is CASSSRTGAYNEQFF.

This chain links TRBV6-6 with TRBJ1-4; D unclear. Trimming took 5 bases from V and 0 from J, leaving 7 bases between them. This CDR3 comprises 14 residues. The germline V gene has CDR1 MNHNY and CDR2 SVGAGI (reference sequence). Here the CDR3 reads CASSQLSTNEKLFF. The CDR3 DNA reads TGTGCCAGCAGTCAGCTATCAACTAATGAAAAACTGTTTTTT.

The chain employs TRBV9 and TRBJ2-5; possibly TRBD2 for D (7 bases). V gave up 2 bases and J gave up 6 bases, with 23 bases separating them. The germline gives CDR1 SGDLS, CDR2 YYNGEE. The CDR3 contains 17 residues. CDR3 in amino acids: CASSVGEGGPPPKTQYF. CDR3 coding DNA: TGTGCCAGCAGCGTTGGGGAGGGGGGACCCCCCCCGAAGACCCAGTACTTC.

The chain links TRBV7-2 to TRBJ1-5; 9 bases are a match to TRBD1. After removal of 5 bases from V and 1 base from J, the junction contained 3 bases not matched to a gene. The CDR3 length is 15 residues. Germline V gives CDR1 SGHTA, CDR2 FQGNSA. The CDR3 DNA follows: TGTGCCAGCAGCCCGGGACAGGGCAGCAATCAGCCCCAGCATTTT. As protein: CASSPGQGSNQPQHF.

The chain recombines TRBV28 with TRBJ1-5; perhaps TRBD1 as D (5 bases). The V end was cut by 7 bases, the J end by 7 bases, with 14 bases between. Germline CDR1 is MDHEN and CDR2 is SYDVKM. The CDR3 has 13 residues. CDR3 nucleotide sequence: TGTGCCAGCAAGGAATCGGGGCACCAGCCCCAGCATTTT. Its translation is CASKESGHQPQHF.

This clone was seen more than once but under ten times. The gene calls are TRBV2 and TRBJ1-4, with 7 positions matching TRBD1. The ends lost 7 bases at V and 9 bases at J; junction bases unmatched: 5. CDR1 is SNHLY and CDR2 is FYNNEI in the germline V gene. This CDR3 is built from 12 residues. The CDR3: CASIRDSQKLFF. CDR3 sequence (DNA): TGTGCCAGCATCCGGGACAGTCAAAAACTGTTTTTT. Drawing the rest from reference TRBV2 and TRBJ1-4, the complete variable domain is EPEVTQTPSHQVTQMGQEVILRCVPISNHLYFYWYRQILGQKVEFLVSFYNNEISEKSEIFDDQFSVERPDGSNFTLKIRSTKLEDSAMYFCASIRDSQKLFFGSGTQLSVL.

CDR3 loop: CASSLDRREAFF. CDR3 bases: TGTGCCAGCAGCTTAGATCGAAGGGAAGCTTTCTTT. The chain is built from TRBV11-3 and TRBJ1-1; D call uncertain. Germline CDR1 is SGHNT and CDR2 is YENEEA. Trimming stripped 0 bases from V and 8 bases from J, with 7 bases between. CDR3 length: 12 amino acids.

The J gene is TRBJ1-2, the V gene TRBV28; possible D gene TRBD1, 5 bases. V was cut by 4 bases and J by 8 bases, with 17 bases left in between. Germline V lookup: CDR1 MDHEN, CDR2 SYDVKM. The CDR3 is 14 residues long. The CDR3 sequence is CASSSAGTGGGYTF. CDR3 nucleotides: TGTGCCAGCAGTTCAGCCGGGACGGGCGGAGGCTACACCTTC.

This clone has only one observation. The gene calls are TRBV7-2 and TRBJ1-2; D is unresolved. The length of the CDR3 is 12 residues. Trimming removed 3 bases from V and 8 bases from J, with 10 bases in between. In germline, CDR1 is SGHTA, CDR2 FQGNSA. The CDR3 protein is CASSLGFQGYTF. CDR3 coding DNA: TGTGCCAGCAGCTTGGGATTCCAGGGCTACACCTTC. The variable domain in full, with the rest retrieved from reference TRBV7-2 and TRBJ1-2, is GAGVSQSPSNKVTEKGKDVELRCDPISGHTALYWYRQSLGQGLEFLIYFQGNSAPDKSGLPSDRFSAERTGGSVSTLTIQRTQQEDSAVYLCASSLGFQGYTFGSGTRLTVV.

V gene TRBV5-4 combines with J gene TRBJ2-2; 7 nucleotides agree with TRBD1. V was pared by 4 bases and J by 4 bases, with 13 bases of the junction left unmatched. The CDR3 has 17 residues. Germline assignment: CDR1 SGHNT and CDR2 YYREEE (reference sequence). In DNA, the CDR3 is TGTGCCAGCAGCCCCGGTAGGGGACAGACAGTCACCGGGGAGCTGTTTTTT. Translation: CASSPGRGQTVTGELFF.

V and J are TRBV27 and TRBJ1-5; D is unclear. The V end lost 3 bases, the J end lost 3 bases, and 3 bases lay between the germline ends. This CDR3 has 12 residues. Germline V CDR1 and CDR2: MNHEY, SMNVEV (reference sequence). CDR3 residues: CASSFVNQPQHF. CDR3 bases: TGTGCCAGCAGTTTCGTCAATCAGCCCCAGCATTTT.

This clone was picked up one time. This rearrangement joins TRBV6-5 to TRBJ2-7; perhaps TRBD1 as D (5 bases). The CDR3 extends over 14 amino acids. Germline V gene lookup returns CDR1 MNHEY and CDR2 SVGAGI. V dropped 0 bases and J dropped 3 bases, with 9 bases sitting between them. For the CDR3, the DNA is TGTGCCAGCAGTTACTCGGGCAGGGTCTACGAGCAGTACTTC. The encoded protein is CASSYSGRVYEQYF.